Below, one T cell receptor beta chain is given with its context. Antigen specificity is unknown. The sample originates from a study of T cells in localized non-small cell lung cancer. Study outcomes and limitations: Investigators sequenced only a single tumor region, leaving heterogeneity possible. A median of around 60 clones ranked among the top 100 in tumor appeared in adjacent lung. Clonality peaked in uninvolved adjacent lung rather than tumor. Density of T cells in blood, when higher, went with longer overall survival.

V lost 7 bases and J lost 6; bases outside the gene matches: 12. This CDR3 is built from 16 residues. The germline V gene has CDR1 LNHDA and CDR2 SQIVND (reference sequence). This table comes from immunoSEQ multiplex PCR, and its TCRdb copy is limited to in-frame clones, with some not included. The sample consists of 75,000 to 95,000 clones, approximately 90% of them appearing once. The sequence was obtained from a man aged 40 to 70 with stage I squamous cell lung carcinoma. The sample consisted of peripheral blood, taken before any cancer treatment. The chain combines TRBV19 with TRBJ1-5, with 10 bases that match TRBD1. DNA for the CDR3: TGTGCCAGTATAGGGACAGGGGTAGGGGTGAGTCAGCCCCAGCATTTT. Translation: CASIGTGVGVSQPQHF. Using reference TRBV19 and TRBJ1-5 for the parts outside the CDR3, the full variable domain is DGGITQSPKYLFRKEGQNVTLSCEQNLNHDAMYWYRQDPGQGLRLIYYSQIVNDFQKGDIAEGYSVSREKKESFPLTVTSAQKNPTAFYLCASIGTGVGVSQPQHFGDGTRLSIL.